This is a list of T cell receptor beta chains from one sample in a study of shared clonotypes between healthy human individuals. The table came from immunoSEQ multiplex PCR; TCRdb's copy has only in-frame clones and leaves some out. The sample has about 1.1 million clones, around 82% seen once. The sequenced sample consisted of memory CD4+ T cells from PBMCs. The receptors were sampled from a man younger than 35 in good health. Some clones in this sample may be carry-over from other donors' samples. Each CDR3 is given with its conserved first and last residue. The D gene is left open where the match is weak. Expanded clones are given a class, and other clones once, few, many or no size at all.

TRBD1 | TRBJ2-3 | NA | TRBV18 | CASSPVTGSTDTQYF | TGTGCCAGCTCACCTGTGACAGGGTCGACAGATACGCAGTATTTT
TRBD2 | TRBJ2-5 | NA | TRBV30 | CAWSPRGTSGRGETQYF | TGTGCCTGGAGTCCCAGGGGAACTAGCGGGAGAGGAGAGACCCAGTACTTC
TRBD2 | TRBJ2-3 | NA | TRBV5-8 | CASSATGLAGVASTDTQYF | TGTGCCAGCAGCGCCACGGGACTAGCGGGAGTTGCTAGCACAGATACGCAGTATTTT
NA | TRBJ2-7 | NA | TRBV7-9 | CASSLGTSSTYEQYF | TGTGCCAGCAGTCTTGGGACTTCCTCCACCTACGAGCAGTACTTC
NA | TRBJ2-7 | once | TRBV28 | CASSLSVSSYEQYF | TGTGCCAGCAGTTTATCGGTCAGCTCCTACGAGCAGTACTTC
TRBD2 | TRBJ2-3 | once | TRBV5-1 | CASSLMGGNTDTQYF | TGCGCCAGCAGCTTGATGGGAGGGAATACAGATACGCAGTATTTT
TRBD2 | TRBJ2-3 | NA | TRBV10-3 | CAISPTSGDGTDTQYF | TGTGCCATCAGTCCGACTAGCGGGGACGGCACAGATACGCAGTATTTT
NA | TRBJ2-2 | NA | TRBV28 | CASSLLSGANTGELFF | TGTGCCAGCAGTTTATTATCAGGGGCGAACACCGGGGAGCTGTTTTTT
NA | TRBJ1-3 | NA | TRBV9 | CASSVGFGGNTIYF | TGTGCCAGCAGCGTAGGGTTTGGGGGAAACACCATATATTTT
NA | TRBJ2-6 | NA | TRBV5-6 | CASSSRHSSISGANVLTF | TGTGCCAGCAGCTCGCGACACAGTTCTATTTCTGGGGCCAACGTCCTGACTTTC
NA | TRBJ1-5 | NA | TRBV6-5 | CASSSSYASNQPQHF | TGTGCCAGCAGTTCAAGCTATGCCAGCAATCAGCCCCAGCATTTT
NA | TRBJ2-1 | NA | TRBV27 | CASSAKSYEQFF | TGTGCCAGCAGTGCCAAGAGTTATGAGCAGTTCTTC
TRBD1 | TRBJ1-4 | NA | TRBV28 | CASSSATGTGNEKLFF | TGTGCCAGCAGCAGCGCGACAGGGACAGGGAATGAAAAACTGTTTTTT
TRBD2 | TRBJ2-5 | NA | TRBV6-6 | CASSYASGTEGETQYF | TGTGCCAGCAGTTATGCTAGCGGGACCGAGGGAGAGACCCAGTACTTC
TRBD1 | TRBJ2-6 | NA | TRBV30 | CAWRGRLTGMGISGANVLTF | TGTGCCTGGCGGGGACGCCTGACAGGGATGGGCATCTCTGGGGCCAACGTCCTGACTTTC
NA | TRBJ1-4 | once | TRBV18 | CASSPPGTRNEKLFF | TGTGCCAGCTCACCACCGGGGACCCGTAATGAAAAACTGTTTTTT
NA | TRBJ2-5 | NA | TRBV14 | CASSQGLGAGEETQYF | TGTGCCAGCAGCCAAGGCCTCGGGGCAGGGGAGGAGACCCAGTACTTC
NA | TRBJ1-4 | NA | TRBV7-6 | CASSLTYRTTNEKLFF | TGTGCCAGCAGCTTGACTTACAGGACAACTAATGAAAAACTGTTTTTT
NA | TRBJ2-2 | NA | TRBV30 | CAWRPGPGELFF | TGTGCCTGGAGACCAGGGCCCGGGGAGCTGTTTTTT
TRBD1 | TRBJ2-1 | NA | TRBV11-3 | CASSLDQGDEQFF | TGTGCCAGCAGCTTAGATCAGGGGGATGAGCAGTTCTTC
NA | TRBJ2-5 | NA | TRBV11-3 | CASSPGIAVQETQYF | TGTGCCAGCAGCCCCGGGATAGCCGTCCAAGAGACCCAGTACTTC
NA | TRBJ2-1 | NA | TRBV27 | CASSFRGSGIGFYNEQFF | TGTGCCAGCAGTTTTCGGGGTAGCGGCATCGGGTTCTACAATGAGCAGTTCTTC
NA | TRBJ2-5 | NA | TRBV7-7 | CASSITTSGETQYF | TGTGCCAGCAGCATTACAACAAGCGGAGAGACCCAGTACTTC